These 17 T cell receptor beta chains were sequenced from one sample in a study of blood T cell repertoires in COVID-19. Clones were sequenced by immunoSEQ multiplex PCR, and TCRdb holds only the in-frame ones, with some missing. The data hold fewer than 200,000 clones, with under 85% observed a single time. The material sequenced was peripheral blood. These receptors came from a man aged 55 to 70 who had recovered from COVID-19.

The chain joins TRBV27 to TRBJ1-2; D is uncertain. Germline assignment: CDR1 MNHEY and CDR2 SMNVEV (reference sequence). V gave up 6 bases and J gave up 3 bases, with 14 bases separating them. The length of the CDR3 is 14 residues. The CDR3 sequence is CASSNTDTYYGYTF. The CDR3 nucleotides are TGTGCCAGCAGCAACACAGACACTTACTATGGCTACACCTTC.

The gene calls are TRBV30 and TRBJ1-2; D unresolved. Between the trimmed V and J ends, which lost 3 bases and 8 bases, there was a span of 13 bases. This CDR3 is built from 12 residues. Germline lookup yields CDR1 GTSNPN and CDR2 SVGIG (reference sequence). The CDR3 region has the DNA TGTGCCTGGAGAGAGAGACATATCGGCTACACCTTC. Its protein is CAWRERHIGYTF.

The chain links TRBV15 to TRBJ2-5; TRBD1 might be the D (5 bases). Germline CDR1 and CDR2: LNHNV and YYDKDF (reference sequence). V lost 0 bases and J lost 2, with 10 bases in between. CDR3 length: 15 amino acids. The CDR3 reads CATSRDPRTQETQYF. CDR3 nucleotide sequence: TGTGCCACCAGCAGAGATCCGAGGACACAAGAGACCCAGTACTTC.

The CDR3 spells CASSTTGFNEKLFF. As DNA, the CDR3 is TGTGCCAGCAGCACGACAGGGTTTAATGAAAAACTGTTTTTT. The J gene is TRBJ1-4, the V gene TRBV7-8; the match to TRBD1 covers 7 bases. The J segment lost 4 bases and the V segment lost 5 bases, leaving 4 bases of the junction unmatched. Germline V gene data show CDR1 as SGHVS and CDR2 as FQNEAQ. This CDR3 has 14 amino acids.

J is TRBJ2-7 and V is TRBV14; a weak D match, TRBD1 (7 bases). The CDR3 sequence is 15 residues long. CDR1 is SGHDN and CDR2 is FVKESK in the germline V gene. V lost 4 bases, J lost 2 bases, and 15 bases lay in between. CDR3 sequence (DNA): TGTGCCAGCAGCCCCAGGGGGGAGATGACCTACGAGCAGTACTTC. Translation: CASSPRGEMTYEQYF.

The table lists this clone with a count of one. The chain carries TRBV6-5 and TRBJ1-6; D may be TRBD1 (6 bases). In germline, CDR1 is MNHEY, CDR2 SVGAGI. The V end lost 4 bases, the J end lost 9 bases, and 13 bases lay between the germline ends. This CDR3 has 14 amino acids. The DNA of the CDR3 is TGTGCCAGCAGTTCAGACAGGAGAGGTTCACCCCTCCACTTT. This sequence encodes CASSSDRRGSPLHF.

The CDR3 protein is CASSLGAAYEQYF. The CDR3 nucleotides read TGCGCCAGCAGCTTAGGGGCAGCCTACGAGCAGTACTTC. The genes are TRBV5-1 and TRBJ2-7; D is perhaps TRBD1 (5 bases). From germline, CDR1 is SGHRS and CDR2 YFSETQ. The V end was cut by 2 bases, the J end by 2 bases, with 8 bases between. The CDR3 runs to 13 residues. The full variable domain, in which reference TRBV5-1 and TRBJ2-7 provide the parts outside the CDR3, is KAGVTQTPRYLIKTRGQQVTLSCSPISGHRSVSWYQQTPGQGLQFLFEYFSETQRNKGNFPGRFSGRQFSNSRSEMNVSTLELGDSALYLCASSLGAAYEQYFGPGTRLTVT.

V and J are TRBV5-1 and TRBJ1-5, with D possibly matching TRBD1 (5 bases). Trimming stripped 4 bases from V and 5 bases from J, with 10 bases between. This CDR3 contains 13 residues. Germline loops: CDR1 SGHRS, CDR2 YFSETQ. CDR3 nucleotide sequence: TGCGCCAGCAGCCCCGGAGGGGATCAGCCCCAGCATTTT. This codes for CASSPGGDQPQHF.

This chain connects TRBV30 to TRBJ2-3; no definite D call. The CDR3 length is 11 residues. V shed 0 bases and J shed 6 bases, with 4 bases lying between them. Germline values: CDR1 GTSNPN, CDR2 SVGIG (reference sequence). CDR3 DNA sequence: TGTGCCTGGAGTGTACAGGATACGCAGTATTTT. It yields the protein CAWSVQDTQYF.

The chain has TRBV30 and TRBJ1-1; the D gene is possibly TRBD1 (5 bases). Germline-derived CDR1 and CDR2 are GTSNPN and SVGIG (reference sequence). The CDR3 runs to 14 residues. V was clipped by 5 bases and J by 3 bases, with 16 bases between them. The CDR3, as DNA: TGTGCCTGGTCCAGGGATCTTTCTGACACTGAAGCTTTCTTT. Protein: CAWSRDLSDTEAFF. The full variable domain, with the rest looked up from reference TRBV30 and TRBJ1-1, is SQTIHQWPATLVQPVGSPLSLECTVEGTSNPNLYWYRQAAGRGLQLLFYSVGIGQISSEVPQNLSASRPQDRQFILSSKKLLLSDSGFYLCAWSRDLSDTEAFFGQGTRLTVV.

The genes are TRBV5-6 and TRBJ2-1; a possible D gene is TRBD1 (5 bases). The V end lost 0 bases, the J end lost 1 base, and 11 bases lay between the germline ends. From germline, CDR1 is SGHDT and CDR2 YYEEEE. The CDR3 is 16 amino acids. The CDR3 DNA is TGTGCCAGCAGCTTGGGACAGCTCGGGTCCTACAATGAGCAGTTCTTC. It is translated as CASSLGQLGSYNEQFF.

This clone was observed a few times. This chain joins TRBV6-5 and TRBJ2-7, with D possibly TRBD1 on 5 matching bases. The CDR3 extends over 14 amino acids. Germline lookup yields CDR1 MNHEY and CDR2 SVGAGI. Between the trimmed V and J ends, which lost 0 bases and 3 bases, there was a span of 9 bases. The CDR3, as DNA: TGTGCCAGCAGTTACTCGAATCAGGGCTACGAGCAGTACTTC. It yields the protein CASSYSNQGYEQYF.

CDR3 sequence: CSVDGQGRTGELFF. The DNA for the CDR3 is TGCAGCGTTGACGGACAGGGAAGGACCGGGGAGCTGTTTTTT. The chain combines TRBV29-1 with TRBJ2-2; 8 nucleotides match TRBD1. The CDR3 covers 14 residues. Losses at the gene ends were 3 bases for V and 5 bases for J; bases not matched to a gene: 5. Germline CDR1 reads SQVTM; CDR2 reads ANQGSEA.

The genes are TRBV19 and TRBJ2-1; 10 positions agree with TRBD2. This CDR3 comprises 19 residues. V was clipped by 4 bases and J by 0 bases; unmatched bases: 12. Germline V CDR1 and CDR2: LNHDA, SQIVND (reference sequence). The CDR3 protein is CASSTLLLAGIDSYNEQFF. CDR3 coding DNA: TGTGCCAGTAGTACGTTACTACTAGCGGGGATTGACTCCTACAATGAGCAGTTCTTC.

V usage is TRBV4-2 and J usage is TRBJ2-2; TRBD1 agrees at 9 bases. Germline CDR1 and CDR2: LGHNA and YNFKEQ. The CDR3 spans 16 residues. The J segment lost 4 bases and the V segment lost 5 bases, leaving 8 bases of the junction unmatched. The CDR3 is CASSIPGQGGTGELFF. The DNA for the CDR3 is TGTGCCAGCAGCATCCCGGGACAGGGAGGCACCGGGGAGCTGTTTTTT.

This clone has more than one count but fewer than ten. This specimen includes other DNA sequences encoding the same CDR3. J is TRBJ1-5 and V is TRBV3-1 (or the pseudogene TRBV3-2); D call uncertain. Deletions cut 0 bases from V and 4 bases from J, with 4 bases between. CDR1 is LGHDT, CDR2 YNNKEL, per germline (reference sequence). This CDR3 comprises 13 residues. CDR3 coding DNA: TGTGCCAGCAGCCAAGATCGTAATCAGCCCCAGCATTTT. This encodes CASSQDRNQPQHF.

This clone appeared once. The rearrangement joins TRBV7-6 to TRBJ2-5, with TRBD1 matching over 8 bases. Germline V gene data show CDR1 as SGHVS and CDR2 as FNYEAQ. J was trimmed by 5 bases and V by 2 bases; bases with no gene match: 13. CDR3 length: 17 amino acids. The CDR3 spells CASSLLTGGTVGETQYF. As DNA, the CDR3 is TGTGCCAGCAGCTTACTTACAGGGGGTACTGTGGGGGAGACCCAGTACTTC.